These 27 T cell receptor beta chains were all obtained from the same sample, sequenced in a study of T-cell reconstitution after alpha-beta-depleted transplantation in children. Using unique molecular identifiers, the investigators prepared the TCRbeta library. TCRdb recomputed calls from the PCR reads with MiXCR, one row per CDR3 protein. Among 250,000 to 300,000 distinct CDR3 sequences listed, 9.9% were seen once. This sample comprised PBMCs from the stem cell graft donor, obtained from the stem cell graft. These receptor sequences come from a human donor who donated a stem cell graft to a child with SCID.

The table lists this clonotype with a few counts. The gene calls are TRBV9 and TRBJ2-1; tentative D call: TRBD1 (6 bases). The CDR3 spans 16 residues. The germline V gene has CDR1 SGDLS and CDR2 YYNGEE. Trimming stripped 0 bases from V and 2 bases from J, with 12 bases between. DNA of the CDR3: TGTGCCAGCAGCGTAGAGATCAGGGGACCCTACAATGAGCAGTTCTTC. It codes for CASSVEIRGPYNEQFF.

There are many counts of this clonotype. This chain links TRBV7-9 with TRBJ2-5, with TRBD2 matching over 8 bases. Germline V lookup: CDR1 SEHNR, CDR2 FQNEAQ (reference sequence). The CDR3 runs to 13 residues. V trimming: 6 bases; J trimming: 1 base; junction bases outside the gene matches: 1. CDR3 in DNA: TGTGCCAGCAGTCGGGGGGGCCAAGAGACCCAGTACTTC. Translating it yields CASSRGGQETQYF.

This clonotype was observed a few times. The chain carries TRBV16 and TRBJ2-1; perhaps D is TRBD1 or TRBD2 (6 bases each). The length of the CDR3 is 14 residues. Germline CDR1 and CDR2: KGHSY and FQNENV. V was clipped by 4 bases and J by 9 bases, with 16 bases between them. The chain's CDR3 is CASSLFRGAREQFF. In DNA form, the CDR3 reads TGTGCCAGCAGCCTATTTAGGGGGGCTCGTGAGCAGTTCTTC.

The chain carries TRBV7-9 and TRBJ1-1; D is perhaps TRBD1 (5 bases). Germline CDR1 SEHNR, CDR2 FQNEAQ (reference sequence). The CDR3 is 14 residues long. With 1 base removed from V and 0 bases from J, the gap between germline ends came to 6 bases. The DNA for the CDR3 is TGTGCCAGCAGCTTAGTCAGGGTGAACACTGAAGCTTTCTTT. Translating gives CASSLVRVNTEAFF.

The chain combines TRBV4-1 with TRBJ2-5; 10 bases map to TRBD2. J gave up 4 bases and V 6 bases, and 11 bases lay outside the gene matches. This CDR3 spans 16 amino acids. Germline-derived CDR1 and CDR2 are MGHRA and YSYEKL. CDR3 residues: CASRPESGGAAETQYF. The CDR3 bases are TGCGCCAGCAGACCGGAGAGCGGGGGGGCCGCAGAGACCCAGTACTTC.

This chain connects TRBV9 to TRBJ1-1; tentative D call: TRBD1 (6 bases). The CDR3 runs 15 residues. From germline, CDR1 is SGDLS and CDR2 YYNGEE. The V and J ends lost 4 bases and 3 bases respectively, with 16 bases between them. The CDR3 loop is CASSPSGGAHTEAFF. CDR3 DNA: TGTGCCAGCAGCCCTAGCGGGGGGGCGCACACTGAAGCTTTCTTT.

This clonotype was detected a few times. The chain links TRBV5-1 to TRBJ2-3, with D tentatively TRBD1 (6 bases). V was cut by 4 bases and J by 0 bases, with 15 bases left in between. The CDR3 runs to 16 residues. Germline loops: CDR1 SGHRS, CDR2 YFSETQ. CDR3 residues: CASSLKPGQSTDTQYF. CDR3 DNA: TGCGCCAGCAGCCTGAAACCGGGACAAAGCACAGATACGCAGTATTTT.

This clonotype was detected only a few times. This chain links TRBV7-9 with TRBJ1-5; no clear D. CDR1 and CDR2 (germline): SEHNR, FQNEAQ (reference sequence). This CDR3 spans 14 amino acids. With 6 bases removed from V and 2 bases from J, the gap between germline ends came to 11 bases. The CDR3 reads CASSQELGNQPQHF. Here the CDR3 DNA reads TGTGCCAGCAGTCAGGAGTTGGGCAATCAGCCCCAGCATTTT.

This clonotype was seen a few times. The chain combines TRBV3-1 with TRBJ1-1; D perhaps matches TRBD1 (5 bases). The CDR3 totals 14 residues. The germline CDR1 and CDR2 sequences are LGHDT and YNNKEL (reference sequence). V lost 4 bases and J 3 bases, leaving 12 bases between the germline ends. The CDR3 loop reads CASSRGAVDTEAFF. The CDR3 nucleotides read TGTGCCAGCAGCCGAGGGGCCGTGGACACTGAAGCTTTCTTT.

This clonotype was counted a few times. V is TRBV6-1 and J is TRBJ2-3, with TRBD1 matching over 7 bases. Trimming at V came to 5 bases and at J to 4 bases, leaving 12 bases not matched to a gene. The V gene's germline CDR1 is MNHNS and CDR2 SASEGT. This CDR3 spans 16 amino acids. In nucleotides, the CDR3 is TGTGCCAGCAGTCCCCTGGGTAGGGGGCTGTCAGATACGCAGTATTTT. This codes for CASSPLGRGLSDTQYF.

In its sample, this clonotype was seen many times. The J gene is TRBJ2-5, the V gene TRBV9; D unclear. Germline V gene data show CDR1 as SGDLS and CDR2 as YYNGEE. This CDR3 spans 13 amino acids. V was clipped by 1 base and J by 2 bases, with 6 bases between them. The CDR3 sequence is CASSVSGQETQYF. In DNA, the CDR3 is TGTGCCAGCAGCGTATCAGGTCAAGAGACCCAGTACTTC.

This clonotype was seen at least ten times. This chain joins TRBV20-1 and TRBJ2-7; 9 bases match TRBD1. Unmatched junction bases numbered 10, after V lost 6 bases and J lost 1 base. The length of the CDR3 is 15 residues. The germline V gene encodes CDR1 DFQATT and CDR2 SNEGSKA (reference sequence). CDR3 sequence reads: CSAYKIGQGSYEQYF. CDR3 coding DNA: TGCAGTGCATATAAAATCGGACAGGGGTCCTACGAGCAGTACTTC.

The chain couples TRBV20-1 to TRBJ2-1; 11 bases line up with TRBD2. J was trimmed by 4 bases and V by 0 bases; bases with no gene match: 5. CDR1 and CDR2 (germline): DFQATT, SNEGSKA (reference sequence). The CDR3 loop spans 16 amino acids. CDR3 sequence: CSARDLTSGVYNEQFF. As DNA, the CDR3 is TGCAGTGCTAGAGACCTGACTAGCGGGGTATACAATGAGCAGTTCTTC.

V usage is TRBV9 and J usage is TRBJ2-7; 10 nucleotides agree with TRBD1. The CDR3 is 15 amino acids. J was trimmed by 2 bases and V by 4 bases; bases with no gene match: 6. CDR1 is SGDLS, CDR2 YYNGEE, per germline. CDR3 sequence reads: CASSPRTGGTYEQYF. The CDR3 DNA sequence: TGTGCCAGCAGCCCCCGGACAGGGGGGACCTACGAGCAGTACTTC.

The chain combines TRBV12-3 or TRBV12-4 with TRBJ2-3, with TRBD2 matching 14 bases. The junction had 8 bases not matched to a gene; V was cut back by 6 bases and J by 0 bases. The CDR3 length is 18 residues. The CDR3 coding sequence is TGTGCCAGCAGGCCCGGGACTAGCGGGGGCGCGAGCACAGATACGCAGTATTTT. It encodes CASRPGTSGGASTDTQYF.

The chain carries TRBV10-3 and TRBJ2-7; D possibly uses TRBD1 or TRBD2 (6 bases each). V lost 6 bases to trimming and J lost 5 bases, with 17 bases between them. CDR1 and CDR2 (germline): ENHRY, SYGVKD. The length of the CDR3 is 14 residues. The CDR3 DNA follows: TGTGCCATCAGCAAGACGGGAGCAGGGGACGAGCAGTACTTC. This codes for CAISKTGAGDEQYF.

On this clonotype itself: This clone may be a read error of a much larger clone one base away. This chain links TRBV4-1 with TRBJ2-6; D unresolved. Trimming stripped 0 bases from V and 2 bases from J, with 11 bases between. This CDR3 spans 17 amino acids. Germline V CDR1 and CDR2: MGHRA, YSYEKL. The CDR3 sequence is CASSQDGRGTGANVLTF. The CDR3, as DNA: TGCGCCAGCAGCCAAGATGGCCGAGGTACTGGGGCCAACGTCCTGACTTTC.

This clonotype showed up just a few times. The chain couples TRBV10-1 to TRBJ2-7; TRBD1 matches at 7 bases. V dropped 8 bases and J dropped 3; count of bases not matched to a gene: 10. Germline-derived CDR1 and CDR2 are WNHNN and SYGVQD (reference sequence). This CDR3 region has 14 residues. The DNA of the CDR3 is TGCGCCAGCGGGGACGGGACAGCCCACTACGAGCAGTACTTC. Translation gives CASGDGTAHYEQYF.

The V gene is TRBV7-9, the J gene TRBJ2-7, with TRBD1 as a possible D gene (5 bases). Trimming cost V 9 bases and J 0 bases, with 12 bases left between them. Looked up from germline, CDR1 is SEHNR and CDR2 is FQNEAQ (reference sequence). The CDR3 runs 13 residues. The CDR3 loop is CASSRANSYEQYF. CDR3 in DNA: TGTGCCAGTAGCAGGGCGAACTCCTACGAGCAGTACTTC.

The genes are TRBV29-1 and TRBJ1-2; D gene unclear. Trimming removed 4 bases from V and 8 bases from J, with 17 bases in between. CDR1 and CDR2 (germline): SQVTM, ANQGSEA. The CDR3 loop spans 13 amino acids. As DNA, the CDR3 is TGCAGCGTTGCGACCTCCTTGGATAGCGGCTACACCTTC. This codes for CSVATSLDSGYTF. Variable domain in full (rest from reference TRBV29-1 and TRBJ1-2): SAVISQKPSRDICQRGTSLTIQCQVDSQVTMMFWYRQQPGQSLTLIATANQGSEATYESGFVIDKFPISRPNLTFSTLTVSNMSPEDSSIYLCSVATSLDSGYTFGSGTRLTVV.

This clonotype turned up a few times. The CDR3 region is CASSEGRGGGETQYF. The CDR3 bases are TGTGCCAGCAGTGAGGGCCGAGGGGGCGGGGAGACCCAGTACTTC. This chain links TRBV2 with TRBJ2-5, with 7 bases identical to TRBD1. Germline CDR1 and CDR2: SNHLY and FYNNEI. Germline trimming cut 3 bases from V and 5 bases from J; bases unmatched to any gene: 9. There are 15 residues in the CDR3.

V and J are TRBV3-1 and TRBJ2-1, with 10 bases lining up with TRBD2. The V gene end was trimmed by 0 bases and the J gene end by 14 bases; junction bases not matched to a gene: 10. The CDR3 contains 15 residues. Germline V lookup: CDR1 LGHDT, CDR2 YNNKEL (reference sequence). CDR3 bases: TGTGCCAGCAGCCAAGATCTTCAGCGGGGGGGCTTTAAGTTCTTC. This codes for CASSQDLQRGGFKFF.

The chain joins TRBV6-5 to TRBJ2-5; D is perhaps TRBD2 (6 bases). The CDR3 loop spans 13 amino acids. The germline V gene has CDR1 MNHEY and CDR2 SVGAGI. V shed 2 bases and J shed 5 bases, with 9 bases lying between them. CDR3 coding DNA: TGTGCCAGCAGTTACGGAGGGGTGGAGACCCAGTACTTC. Amino acids: CASSYGGVETQYF.

This clonotype has only a few counts. The CDR3 DNA reads TGCAGTGCTCGGGCACAGAGCTCCTACGAGCAGTACTTC. As protein: CSARAQSSYEQYF. V and J are TRBV20-1 and TRBJ2-7; no clear D gene. The V end was cut by 5 bases, the J end by 0 bases, with 11 bases between. The CDR3 spans 13 residues. Germline V CDR1 and CDR2: DFQATT, SNEGSKA (reference sequence).

This sequence joins TRBV2 and TRBJ1-1, with D possibly TRBD1 on 5 matching bases. The germline gives CDR1 SNHLY, CDR2 FYNNEI. Trimming stripped 5 bases from V and 0 bases from J, with 13 bases between. The CDR3 consists of 15 residues. In DNA, the CDR3 is TGTGCCAGCAGTTCCCCCGGGGGGATGAACACTGAAGCTTTCTTT. Its translation: CASSSPGGMNTEAFF.

This clonotype has more than one count but fewer than ten. This rearrangement joins TRBV20-1 to TRBJ1-4, with 8 bases that match TRBD1. The trim removed 6 bases at V and 7 bases at J, leaving 10 bases unmatched. Germline assignment: CDR1 DFQATT and CDR2 SNEGSKA (reference sequence). This CDR3 is built from 14 residues. The CDR3 sequence: CSARRQGLGEKLFF. Here the CDR3 DNA reads TGCAGTGCGCGTAGACAGGGGTTGGGTGAAAAACTGTTTTTT.

This clonotype was counted only a few times. The gene calls are TRBV12-3 or TRBV12-4 and TRBJ2-5; 7 bases agree with TRBD2. CDR3 length equals 14 residues. V lost 6 bases and J lost 5; bases outside the gene matches: 9. In nucleotides, the CDR3 is TGTGCCAGCAGAACCCGGAGGGGAGGGGAGACCCAGTACTTC. It translates to CASRTRRGGETQYF.